One sample yielded the 15 T cell receptor beta chains listed below, sequenced in a study of shared clonotypes between healthy human individuals (dated by TCRdb to 2020 to 2022). The library was made by the immunoSEQ multiplex PCR assay. Held by TCRdb, this immuneACCESS table contains in-frame sequences only and omits some clones. Under half of the omission traces to an unresolved V gene where checked; the cause of the rest is unknown. The sample table records some 1.1 million clones; 70% to 80% of these occur just once. Roughly 0.83% of the sample belongs to the ten largest clones. The sequenced material came from memory CD4+ T cells from PBMCs. The sample's cell subset or site label, decoded: CD45RA-negative fraction. The receptors originated from a man in his late teens or twenties in good health. Some clones in this sample may be carry-over from other donors' samples.

This clone has only a few counts. J is TRBJ1-3 and V is TRBV7-2; 7 bases agree with TRBD1. The CDR3 contains 15 residues. V lost 5 bases to trimming and J lost 3 bases; unmatched junction nucleotides: 7. The germline CDR1 and CDR2 sequences are SGHTA and FQGNSA. The CDR3 region is CASSTQGSGGNTIYF. CDR3 DNA sequence: TGTGCCAGCAGCACACAGGGGTCTGGTGGAAACACCATATATTTT. Filled out from reference TRBV7-2 and TRBJ1-3, the complete variable domain reads GAGVSQSPSNKVTEKGKDVELRCDPISGHTALYWYRQSLGQGLEFLIYFQGNSAPDKSGLPSDRFSAERTGGSVSTLTIQRTQQEDSAVYLCASSTQGSGGNTIYFGEGSWLTVV.

CDR3 DNA sequence: TGTGCCACGCCTCGTGCGGGGACTATGTATGAGCAGTTCTTC. Encoded protein: CATPRAGTMYEQFF. This sequence joins TRBV2 and TRBJ2-1, with 7 bases lining up with TRBD2. CDR3 length: 14 residues. V trimming: 10 bases; J trimming: 8 bases; junction bases outside the gene matches: 14. Germline V gene sequence: CDR1 SNHLY, CDR2 FYNNEI.

The rearrangement uses TRBV28 and TRBJ1-2; unclear D gene. Looked up from germline, CDR1 is MDHEN and CDR2 is SYDVKM. CDR3 length: 13 residues. Trimming removed 6 bases at V and 4 bases at J, with 12 bases between. CDR3 bases: TGTGCCAGCAGGACCCCGGTCGGCTATGGCTACACCTTC. Protein sequence: CASRTPVGYGYTF.

This clone was observed a single time. This rearrangement joins TRBV5-8 to TRBJ1-1, with D possibly being TRBD1 (5 bases). Germline-derived CDR1 and CDR2 are SGHTS and YDEGEE. V lost 4 bases, J lost 8 bases, and 12 bases lay in between. The CDR3 totals 12 residues. The CDR3 nucleotides read TGTGCCAGCAGCCCATGGGACGGGGAAGCTTTCTTT. Protein sequence: CASSPWDGEAFF.

The chain links TRBV5-1 to TRBJ2-5, with TRBD1 as a possible D gene (6 bases). Germline lookup yields CDR1 SGHRS and CDR2 YFSETQ. V was cut by 4 bases and J by 5 bases, with 18 bases left in between. This CDR3 is built from 15 residues. The CDR3 DNA reads TGCGCCAGCAGCCGAACGGACAGTCCCTGGGAGACCCAGTACTTC. As protein: CASSRTDSPWETQYF.

The chain couples TRBV7-7 to TRBJ2-2; maybe TRBD2 (5 bases). V dropped 4 bases and J dropped 5 bases, with 11 bases sitting between them. The germline V gene encodes CDR1 SSHAT and CDR2 FNYEAQ (reference sequence). This CDR3 is 14 amino acids long. DNA for the CDR3: TGTGCCAGCAGCTCCAGACTACAGACCGGGGAGCTGTTTTTT. Translated, it gives CASSSRLQTGELFF.

The V call is TRBV11-3, the J call TRBJ2-7; weak D call: TRBD2 (6 bases). Germline CDR1 SGHNT, CDR2 YENEEA. Trimming pared 5 bases from V and 7 bases from J, leaving 12 bases between. This CDR3 spans 12 amino acids. Here the CDR3 DNA reads TGTGCCAGCAGCCCTCGGAGCGGGGAGCAGTACTTC. Translated, it gives CASSPRSGEQYF.

The V gene is TRBV30, the J gene TRBJ1-2; D is unresolved. The length of the CDR3 is 14 residues. Germline assignment: CDR1 GTSNPN and CDR2 SVGIG (reference sequence). The ends were cut back, 4 bases at V and 1 base at J, with 13 bases in the middle. The CDR3 DNA reads as TGTGCCTGGACAGGACCAACTTTTAACTATGGCTACACCTTC. Translation gives CAWTGPTFNYGYTF.

V usage is TRBV7-9 and J usage is TRBJ2-7, with D perhaps matching TRBD1 (6 bases). The germline CDR1 and CDR2 sequences are SEHNR and FQNEAQ (reference sequence). CDR3 size: 14 residues. CDR3 coding DNA: TGTGCTCAAACTTCAGGGGCGGATTCCTACGAGCAGTACTTC. The encoded protein is CAQTSGADSYEQYF.

Only a few counts were recorded for this clone. The chain links TRBV11-3 to TRBJ1-1; D is possibly TRBD1 (5 bases). Between the trimmed V and J ends, which lost 5 bases and 1 base, there was a span of 5 bases. This CDR3 region has 12 residues. The germline gives CDR1 SGHNT, CDR2 YENEEA. The CDR3 region is CASSTGNTEAFF. CDR3 nucleotide sequence: TGTGCCAGCAGCACAGGGAACACTGAAGCTTTCTTT.

This chain links TRBV5-1 with TRBJ2-2; 7 bases match TRBD1. From germline, CDR1 is SGHRS and CDR2 YFSETQ. With V trimmed by 3 bases and J by 7 bases, 12 bases remained unmatched. CDR3 length: 16 residues. Here the CDR3 reads CASSSTTGRNGGELFF. CDR3 nucleotide sequence: TGCGCCAGCAGCTCTACGACAGGGAGAAATGGCGGGGAGCTGTTTTTT.

This clone came up a few times. This chain connects TRBV10-2 to TRBJ2-1, with TRBD2 matching 10 bases. J was trimmed by 10 bases and V by 10 bases; bases with no gene match: 22. Germline CDR1 reads WSHSY; CDR2 reads SAAADI. This CDR3 spans 17 amino acids. The chain's CDR3 is CATFFPQLAGSIGEQFF. In DNA form, the CDR3 reads TGCGCCACCTTTTTTCCCCAACTAGCGGGAAGTATAGGGGAGCAGTTCTTC.

The genes are TRBV28 and TRBJ2-2; D may match TRBD1 or TRBD2 (5 bases each). Germline V gene sequence: CDR1 MDHEN, CDR2 SYDVKM. This CDR3 is 15 amino acids long. Trimming took off 8 bases at V and 4 bases at J, with 17 bases between the two ends. The CDR3 bases are TGTGCCAGCGGTCCATCGGGGCTGGGCACCGGGGAGCTGTTTTTT. This gives the protein CASGPSGLGTGELFF.

This chain joins TRBV9 and TRBJ1-4; D gene unclear. Deletions cut 1 base from V and 0 bases from J, with 10 bases between. From germline, CDR1 is SGDLS and CDR2 YYNGEE. The CDR3 has 16 residues. CDR3 nucleotide sequence: TGTGCCAGCAGCGTAAGAGAAATCGCAACTAATGAAAAACTGTTTTTT. Translated, it gives CASSVREIATNEKLFF.

This clone was detected only a few times. The chain couples TRBV2 to TRBJ1-4; D is unresolved. CDR1 and CDR2 from the germline V gene are SNHLY and FYNNEI. Trimming took off 3 bases at V and 4 bases at J, with 3 bases between the two ends. This CDR3 contains 12 residues. The CDR3 DNA reads as TGTGCCAGCAGTGACCATAATGAAAAACTGTTTTTT. Its translation: CASSDHNEKLFF. The full variable domain, completed using reference TRBV2 and TRBJ1-4, is EPEVTQTPSHQVTQMGQEVILRCVPISNHLYFYWYRQILGQKVEFLVSFYNNEISEKSEIFDDQFSVERPDGSNFTLKIRSTKLEDSAMYFCASSDHNEKLFFGSGTQLSVL.